These 21 T cell receptor beta chains originate from one sample sequenced in a study of OX40 agonist ivuxolimab in advanced cancers. TCRdb's table, derived via immunoSEQ multiplex PCR, lists solely in-frame clones and lacks some. The table lists some 23,000 clones, approximately 90% of them singletons. Sequenced here: CD4+ or CD8+ T cells sorted from blood, sampled in a trial of the OX40 agonist ivuxolimab. The receptors here all came from an adult with an advanced solid tumor such as melanoma, head and neck, liver or kidney cancer.

The gene calls are TRBV19 and TRBJ1-5; D remains unclear. V was pared by 6 bases and J by 0 bases, with 3 bases between. CDR1 is LNHDA and CDR2 is SQIVND in the germline V gene (reference sequence). The CDR3 consists of 12 residues. CDR3 protein: CASRDSNQPQHF. In nucleotides, the CDR3 is TGTGCCAGTAGGGATAGCAATCAGCCCCAGCATTTT.

The chain employs TRBV10-3 and TRBJ1-1; D is perhaps TRBD1 (6 bases). The CDR3 is 16 residues long. CDR1 ENHRY and CDR2 SYGVKD come from the germline V gene. The germline V and J ends were trimmed by 0 bases and 1 base, with 12 bases remaining between them. CDR3 loop: CAISESAAGENTEAFF. CDR3 coding DNA: TGTGCCATCAGTGAGTCGGCGGCAGGGGAGAACACTGAAGCTTTCTTT.

The rearrangement links TRBV5-1 to TRBJ2-3, with 10 bases identical to TRBD2. The CDR3 extends over 15 amino acids. CDR1 is SGHRS and CDR2 is YFSETQ in the germline V gene. Trimming at V came to 4 bases and at J to 0 bases, leaving 2 bases not matched to a gene. This CDR3 is CASSGLAESTDTQYF. Written as DNA, the CDR3 is TGCGCCAGCAGCGGACTAGCGGAGAGCACAGATACGCAGTATTTT.

The V call is TRBV4-3, the J call TRBJ2-3; D is unresolved. Trimming shortened V by 1 base and J by 5 bases, and 4 bases separated the two germline ends. This CDR3 region has 12 residues. CDR1 LGHNA and CDR2 YSLEER come from the germline V gene. CDR3 coding DNA: TGCGCCAGCAGCCAAGCCTTAGATACGCAGTATTTT. It encodes CASSQALDTQYF.

This chain connects TRBV5-1 to TRBJ2-3, with D perhaps matching TRBD2 (5 bases). The germline CDR1 and CDR2 sequences are SGHRS and YFSETQ. This CDR3 region has 13 residues. The V end lost 5 bases, the J end lost 1 base, and 8 bases lay between the germline ends. The CDR3 nucleotides read TGCGCCAGCAGAAAGAGGGGCACAGATACGCAGTATTTT. This sequence encodes CASRKRGTDTQYF.

This rearrangement joins TRBV7-3 to TRBJ2-3; 10 bases match TRBD1. This CDR3 spans 14 amino acids. CDR1 and CDR2 from the germline V gene are SGHTA and FQGTGA. J gave up 3 bases and V 4 bases, and 1 base lay outside the gene matches. The CDR3 coding sequence is TGTGCCAGCAGCTCGGGACAGGGGACAGATACGCAGTATTTT. As protein: CASSSGQGTDTQYF.

The genes are TRBV28 and TRBJ1-2; tentatively, D is TRBD1 (6 bases). Germline CDR1 and CDR2: MDHEN and SYDVKM. V lost 7 bases and J 5 bases, leaving 20 bases between the germline ends. This CDR3 is 15 amino acids long. The CDR3 spells CASNVDSPQQYGYTF. The DNA for the CDR3 is TGTGCCAGCAACGTGGACAGCCCCCAGCAGTATGGCTACACCTTC.

The V gene is TRBV28, the J gene TRBJ1-2, with 10 nucleotides matching TRBD1. The CDR3 runs to 19 residues. The V and J ends lost 5 bases and 1 base, in that order; junction bases with no gene match: 16. Germline CDR1 MDHEN, CDR2 SYDVKM. The CDR3 nucleotides read TGTGCCAGCAGTCGATCAGGGACAGGGGCGGAATCCCTTAACTATGGCTACACCTTC. This translates into CASSRSGTGAESLNYGYTF.

The V gene is TRBV7-9, the J gene TRBJ2-5, with D unclear. The DNA end favors TRBJ2-7, so the J call may be wrong. Germline V lookup: CDR1 SEHNR, CDR2 FQNEAQ (reference sequence). This CDR3 is built from 13 residues. The CDR3 here is CAAGSADSYEQYF. The CDR3 DNA follows: TGTGCCGCCGGCTCGGCGGACTCCTACGAGCAGTACTTC.

This chain joins TRBV2 and TRBJ2-5; perhaps TRBD1 as D (5 bases). The CDR3 has 16 residues. CDR1 and CDR2 from the germline V gene are SNHLY and FYNNEI. V lost 6 bases and J lost 1, with 18 bases in between. CDR3 in amino acids: CASRRLDTASQETQYF. The CDR3 DNA follows: TGTGCCAGCAGACGACTGGACACCGCAAGCCAAGAGACCCAGTACTTC.

The V and J genes are TRBV11-3 and TRBJ2-2; TRBD2 matches at 10 bases. V trimming: 5 bases; J trimming: 5 bases; junction bases outside the gene matches: 11. The CDR3 runs to 17 residues. CDR1 and CDR2 from the germline V gene are SGHNT and YENEEA. CDR3 residues: CASSPAGTSDGTGELFF. For the CDR3, the DNA is TGTGCCAGCAGCCCAGCTGGGACTAGCGATGGTACCGGGGAGCTGTTTTTT.

Concerning this clone: Other nucleotide sequences from this sample produce the same CDR3. The V gene is TRBV7-9, the J gene TRBJ2-7; 7 bases agree with TRBD2. The CDR3 covers 15 residues. The junction had 8 bases not matched to a gene; V was cut back by 5 bases and J by 1 base. Germline CDR1 reads SEHNR; CDR2 reads FQNEAQ (reference sequence). CDR3 in DNA: TGTGCCAGCAGCCCCTCGGGGACTACATCCTACGAGCAGTACTTC. This encodes CASSPSGTTSYEQYF.

CDR3 loop: CAISAAGEEQYF. The CDR3 DNA sequence: TGTGCCATCAGTGCGGCAGGAGAGGAGCAGTACTTC. This chain joins TRBV10-3 and TRBJ2-7; the D is unclear. The germline V gene has CDR1 ENHRY and CDR2 SYGVKD. The CDR3 loop spans 12 amino acids. Trimming cost V 4 bases and J 7 bases, with 11 bases left between them.

This clone was found once. This sequence joins TRBV5-1 and TRBJ2-5, with D unclear. CDR1 and CDR2 (germline): SGHRS, YFSETQ. The CDR3 runs 13 residues. V was clipped by 4 bases and J by 3 bases, with 10 bases between them. The CDR3 region is CASSVAPEETQYF. The CDR3, as DNA: TGCGCCAGCAGCGTAGCTCCCGAAGAGACCCAGTACTTC.

V is TRBV4-1 and J is TRBJ1-2; the D is unclear. V was cut by 0 bases and J by 0 bases, with 8 bases left in between. This CDR3 comprises 15 residues. From germline, CDR1 is MGHRA and CDR2 YSYEKL. The CDR3, as DNA: TGCGCCAGCAGCCAAGAAGAGCCGTCTAACTATGGCTACACCTTC. It codes for CASSQEEPSNYGYTF.

The rearrangement links TRBV18 to TRBJ1-1, with no clear D. Deletions cut 4 bases from V and 3 bases from J, with 12 bases between. Per germline, CDR1 KGHSH and CDR2 LQKENI. CDR3 length: 14 residues. CDR3 DNA sequence: TGTGCCAGCTCACGATCCTTCGAGGACACTGAAGCTTTCTTT. It specifies CASSRSFEDTEAFF.

In this sample, this clone turned up once. The V call is TRBV10-3, the J call TRBJ2-7, with 9 bases that match TRBD2. This CDR3 region has 14 residues. V shed 6 bases, J shed 3 bases, and the junction held 6 bases outside the gene matches. CDR1 and CDR2 (germline): ENHRY, SYGVKD. The CDR3 region has the DNA TGTGCCATCAGGGGAACTAGCGGGTTCTACGAGCAGTACTTC. Its translation: CAIRGTSGFYEQYF.

The chain links TRBV7-9 to TRBJ2-7; TRBD1 agrees at 8 bases. Germline V gives CDR1 SEHNR, CDR2 FQNEAQ (reference sequence). The CDR3 has 15 residues. V lost 5 bases, J lost 3 bases, and 9 bases stayed unmatched. CDR3 nucleotides: TGTGCCAGCAGCCCGCGGGTTGACAGGGGCTACGAGCAGTACTTC. The encoded protein is CASSPRVDRGYEQYF.

This clone was detected only a few times. The gene calls are TRBV11-2 and TRBJ2-5, with 10 positions matching TRBD2. The germline V gene encodes CDR1 SGHAT and CDR2 FQNNGV. The length of the CDR3 is 14 residues. The V gene end was trimmed by 5 bases and the J gene end by 2 bases; junction bases not matched to a gene: 2. As DNA, the CDR3 is TGTGCCAGCAGCCTACTAGCGGGGCAAGAGACCCAGTACTTC. This sequence encodes CASSLLAGQETQYF.

This chain connects TRBV5-1 to TRBJ2-5; 9 bases map to TRBD1. Germline assignment: CDR1 SGHRS and CDR2 YFSETQ. Trimming took 0 bases from V and 5 from J; bases not matched to a gene: 11. The CDR3 has 17 residues. Here the CDR3 reads CASSLGGTGGAEETQYF. CDR3 coding DNA: TGCGCCAGCAGCTTGGGGGGAACAGGGGGCGCGGAGGAGACCCAGTACTTC.

This chain joins TRBV7-9 and TRBJ2-2, with unresolved D. V was trimmed by 5 bases and J by 7 bases, leaving 17 bases between them. Germline V gene data show CDR1 as SEHNR and CDR2 as FQNEAQ (reference sequence). The CDR3 has 15 amino acids. The chain's CDR3 is CASSQSSAKGGELFF. The CDR3 bases are TGTGCCAGCAGCCAAAGCAGCGCCAAAGGCGGGGAGCTGTTTTTT.